This is a list of T cell receptor beta chains from one sample in a study of blood T cell repertoires in COVID-19. Some clones are missing from TCRdb's copy, which holds only in-frame ones; the method was immunoSEQ multiplex PCR. Seen here are about 130,000 clones, roughly four fifths observed once, and the top ten hold about 9.2%. Source material: PBMCs or T cells enriched from blood (not recorded which). The source of these receptors is a man in his forties or fifties who had recovered from COVID-19. CDR3s include the opening cysteine and the closing phenylalanine or tryptophan. The D gene is left open where the match is weak. The listing skips clone size in some rows; elsewhere it reads once, few, many or a size class.

>NA|TRBD2|TRBV10-2|TRBJ2-3
TGCGCCAGCAGTGAAAGCGGGGGGTCCACAGATACGCAGTATTTT
CASSESGGSTDTQYF
>NA|TRBD1|TRBV19|TRBJ1-5
TGTGCCAGTAGTATTTGGGGGTCAGGGGGCGCGCAGCCCCAGCATTTT
CASSIWGSGGAQPQHF
>few|NA|TRBV29-1|TRBJ1-1
TGCAGCGCTGTCCCGAGTTGGGGCCTGGGGACTGAAGCTTTCTTT
CSAVPSWGLGTEAFF
>NA|NA|TRBV30|TRBJ2-2
TGTGCCTGGATCCGAAGCTTAAACACCGGGGAGCTGTTTTTT
CAWIRSLNTGELFF
>NA|NA|TRBV21-1|TRBJ1-5
TGTGCCAGCACCCCGAAGACAGGCAATCAGCCCCAGCATTTT
CASTPKTGNQPQHF
>NA|TRBD1|TRBV6-2/TRBV6-3|TRBJ1-1
TGTGCCAGCAGCCATATGGACAGGGACGCTTTCTTT
CASSHMDRDAFF
>NA|TRBD1|TRBV18|TRBJ1-2
TGTGCCAGCTCGTATACAGGGGGAACCTATGGCTACACCTTC
CASSYTGGTYGYTF
>NA|NA|TRBV5-1|TRBJ2-7
TGCGCCAGCAGCTTGTGGGGCGAGCTCAACGAGCAGTACTTC
CASSLWGELNEQYF
>NA|NA|TRBV2|TRBJ2-7
TGTGCCAGCAATCGGTTCGGCGAGCAGTACTTC
CASNRFGEQYF
>NA|NA|TRBV4-1|TRBJ1-2
TGCGCCAGCAGCCGTGCTTACGCGACTAACTATGGCTACACCTTC
CASSRAYATNYGYTF
>NA|TRBD1|TRBV3-1/TRBV3-2|TRBJ2-7
TGTGCCAGCAGCCAAGAAGCGGGTCAGGGGGCGTCCTACGAGCAGTACTTC
CASSQEAGQGASYEQYF
>few|NA|TRBV28|TRBJ1-1
TGTGCCAGCAGCTCAGGGGCAGGGGCGGACACTGAAGCTTTCTTT
CASSSGAGADTEAFF
>NA|NA|TRBV3-1/TRBV3-2|TRBJ1-1
TGTGCCAGCAGCCCTCCGAACACTGAAGCTTTCTTT
CASSPPNTEAFF
>NA|NA|TRBV9|TRBJ2-3
TGTGCCAGCAGCGTAGTTGGGGGCGCAGATACGCAGTATTTT
CASSVVGGADTQYF
>NA|NA|TRBV7-2|TRBJ1-6
TGTGCCAGCAGCTTAACCCTCGGCAGGGGAAACAATTCACCCCTCCACTTT
CASSLTLGRGNNSPLHF
>few|NA|TRBV4-1|TRBJ1-3
TGCGCCAGCAGCCTCGTAAACGGTGACTCTGGAAACACCATATATTTT
CASSLVNGDSGNTIYF
>NA|NA|TRBV28|TRBJ1-3
TGTGCCAGCAGTTTCGTAAACTCTGGAAACACCATATATTTT
CASSFVNSGNTIYF
>NA|NA|TRBV15|TRBJ1-5
TGTGCCACCAGCAGAGATGGCGCACTACAGGGTCAGCCCCAGCATTTT
CATSRDGALQGQPQHF